The sequence of this T cell receptor (beta chain) was determined in a study of breast tumors, draining lymph nodes, adjacent tissues. Study-wide results and caveats: Tumor and nontumor repertoires were significantly more similar in luminal-like than in basal-like breast cancer.

There are 13 residues in the CDR3. The V end was cut by 6 bases, the J end by 7 bases, with 10 bases between. Axillary draining lymph nodes of breast cancer patients supplied the node samples. TCRdb re-derived calls from the multiplex PCR reads in MiXCR, one entry per CDR3 protein. The table records around 130,000 distinct CDR3 sequences, approximately 29% of them present only once. This clonotype was seen a single time. What it binds is unknown. The chain combines TRBV12-3 or TRBV12-4 with TRBJ1-6, with D unresolved. The source material was axillary lymph node tissue. The origin of this receptor is a female donor with breast cancer. Some clones in this sample may be carry-over from other donors' samples. This chain's CDR3 is CASRPRENSPLHF. The CDR3 DNA follows: TGTGCCAGCAGGCCCCGAGAAAATTCACCCCTCCACTTT.